This TCR beta chain was recorded in a study of cytomegalovirus exposure and HLA in healthy donors. Looking at the study overall: Early released data had around 88 million unique TCRs, all coming from HLA-typed donors.

Study-level results: Cytomegalovirus association was listed for 164 TCR beta chains.

Worth noting for this clone: Antigen specificity is unknown.

Everyone who donated was a healthy bone marrow donor. Donors sampled were nominally healthy, though unrecorded immune exposures were likely. Primers for the PCR totalled 60 Vbeta and 13 Jbeta. Using immunoSEQ multiplex PCR, the repertoire was profiled, and TCRdb retains in-frame clones only, with some absent. The sample lists some 98,000 clones, roughly 77% occurring once. The sequenced sample consisted of PBMCs. The receptor was derived from a man aged 40-49 years in good health and CMV-seronegative.

CDR3 protein: CASSLIRGSTGGYTF. DNA for the CDR3: TGTGCCAGCAGTTTAATCAGGGGAAGCACGGGTGGCTACACCTTC. The chain recombines TRBV27 with TRBJ1-2; TRBD1 is a possible D gene (6 bases). Trimming took 2 bases from V and 7 from J, leaving 17 bases between them. The CDR3 loop spans 15 amino acids. CDR1 is MNHEY and CDR2 is SMNVEV in the germline V gene (reference sequence).